This T cell receptor beta chain was sequenced in a study of PD-1 blockade in classical Hodgkin lymphoma. Whole-study results and caveats: Reported findings placed baseline TCR diversity lower in newly diagnosed patients (compared with healthy donors).

This table comes from immunoSEQ multiplex PCR, and its TCRdb copy is limited to in-frame clones, with some not included. This table has 25,000 to 30,000 clones, roughly 76% appearing once. V lost 11 bases and J lost 8; bases outside the gene matches: 13. This CDR3 region has 14 residues. Looked up from germline, CDR1 is SNHLY and CDR2 is FYNNEI. All trial patients relapsed after autologous stem cell transplantation. About this clone itself: What it recognizes is unknown.

V usage is TRBV2 and J usage is TRBJ2-1; 9 nucleotides match TRBD2. The sample was peripheral blood mononuclear cells (PBMCs), taken before the second cycle of nivolumab. The sequence was obtained from a human donor with classical Hodgkin lymphoma. In DNA, the CDR3 is TGTGCCCTCCGAATAGCGGGGGAGTCTTATGAGCAGTTCTTC. Its translation is CALRIAGESYEQFF.